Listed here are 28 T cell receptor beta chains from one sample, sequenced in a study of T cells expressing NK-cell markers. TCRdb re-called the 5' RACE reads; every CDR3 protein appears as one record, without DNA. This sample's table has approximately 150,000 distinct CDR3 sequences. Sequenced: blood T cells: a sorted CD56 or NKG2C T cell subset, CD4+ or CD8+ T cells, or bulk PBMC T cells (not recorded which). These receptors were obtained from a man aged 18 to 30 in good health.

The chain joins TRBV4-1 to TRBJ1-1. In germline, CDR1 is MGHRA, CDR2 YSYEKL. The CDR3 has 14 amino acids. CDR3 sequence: CASSPHQETREAFF.

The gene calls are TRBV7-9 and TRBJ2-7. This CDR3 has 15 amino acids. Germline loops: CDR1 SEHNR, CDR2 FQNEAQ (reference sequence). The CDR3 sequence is CASSLGVRGLYEQYF.

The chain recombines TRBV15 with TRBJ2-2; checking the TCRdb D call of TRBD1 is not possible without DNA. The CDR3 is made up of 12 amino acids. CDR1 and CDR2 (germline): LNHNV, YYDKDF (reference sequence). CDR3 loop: CATSPGTGELFF.

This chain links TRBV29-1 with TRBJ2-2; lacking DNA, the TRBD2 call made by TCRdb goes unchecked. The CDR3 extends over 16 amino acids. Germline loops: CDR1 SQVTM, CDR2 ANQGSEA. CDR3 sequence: CSVVKVGTSVTGELFF.

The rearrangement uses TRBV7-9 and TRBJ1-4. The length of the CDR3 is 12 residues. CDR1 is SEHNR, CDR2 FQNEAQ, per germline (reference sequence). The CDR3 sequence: CASSPSGVKLFF.

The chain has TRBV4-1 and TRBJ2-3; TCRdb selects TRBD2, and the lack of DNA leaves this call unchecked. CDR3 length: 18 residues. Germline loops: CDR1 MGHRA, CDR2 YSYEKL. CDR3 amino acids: CASSQTSGTSGRTDTQYF.

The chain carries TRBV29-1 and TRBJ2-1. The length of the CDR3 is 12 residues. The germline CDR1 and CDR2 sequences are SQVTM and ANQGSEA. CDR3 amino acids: CSVDPRGNEQFF.

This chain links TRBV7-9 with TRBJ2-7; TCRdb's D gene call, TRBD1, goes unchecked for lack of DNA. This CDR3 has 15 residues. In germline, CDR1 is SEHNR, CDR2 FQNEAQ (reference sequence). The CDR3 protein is CASSFTGERSYEQYF.

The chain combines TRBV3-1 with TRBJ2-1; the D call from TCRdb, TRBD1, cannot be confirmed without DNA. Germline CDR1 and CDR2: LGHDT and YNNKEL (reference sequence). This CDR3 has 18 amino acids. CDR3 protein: CASSHTNDLKGARDEQFF.

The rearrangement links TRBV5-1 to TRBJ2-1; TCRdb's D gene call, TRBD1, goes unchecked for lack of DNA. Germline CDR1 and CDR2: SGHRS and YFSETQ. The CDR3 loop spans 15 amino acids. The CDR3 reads CASSLPDRPHPEQFF.

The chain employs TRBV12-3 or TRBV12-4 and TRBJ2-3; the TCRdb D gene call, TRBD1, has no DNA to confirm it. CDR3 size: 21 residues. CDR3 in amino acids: CASSLWGTGNRGRPKADTQYF.

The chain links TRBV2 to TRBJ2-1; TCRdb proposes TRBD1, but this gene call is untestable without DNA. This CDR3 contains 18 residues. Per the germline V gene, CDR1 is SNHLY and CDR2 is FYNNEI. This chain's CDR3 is CASSDPGESLATGNEQFF.

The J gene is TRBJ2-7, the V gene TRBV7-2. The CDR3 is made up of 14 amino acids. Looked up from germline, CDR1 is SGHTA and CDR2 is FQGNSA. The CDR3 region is CASSPTRTSYEQYF. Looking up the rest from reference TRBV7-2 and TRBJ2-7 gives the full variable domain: GAGVSQSPSNKVTEKGKDVELRCDPISGHTALYWYRQSLGQGLEFLIYFQGNSAPDKSGLPSDRFSAERTGGSVSTLTIQRTQQEDSAVYLCASSPTRTSYEQYFGPGTRLTVT.

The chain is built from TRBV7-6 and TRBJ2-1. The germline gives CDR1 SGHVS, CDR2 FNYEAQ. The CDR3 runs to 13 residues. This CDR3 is CASSLAKGNEQFF.

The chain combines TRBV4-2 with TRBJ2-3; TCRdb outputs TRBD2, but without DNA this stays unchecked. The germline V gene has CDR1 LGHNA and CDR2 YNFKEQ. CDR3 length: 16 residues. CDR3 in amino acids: CASSQEVSGSTDTQYF.

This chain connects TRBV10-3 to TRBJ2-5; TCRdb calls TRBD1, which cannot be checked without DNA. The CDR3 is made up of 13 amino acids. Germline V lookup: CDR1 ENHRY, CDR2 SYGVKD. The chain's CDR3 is CAISPQVQETQYF.

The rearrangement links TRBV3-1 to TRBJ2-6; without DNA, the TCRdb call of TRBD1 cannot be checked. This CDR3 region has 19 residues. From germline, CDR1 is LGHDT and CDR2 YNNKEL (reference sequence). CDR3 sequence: CASSQEVPGQGVGANVLTF. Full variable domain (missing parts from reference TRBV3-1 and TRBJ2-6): DTAVSQTPKYLVTQMGNDKSIKCEQNLGHDTMYWYKQDSKKFLKIMFSYNNKELIINETVPNRFSPKSPDKAHLNLHINSLELGDSAVYFCASSQEVPGQGVGANVLTFGAGSRLTVL.

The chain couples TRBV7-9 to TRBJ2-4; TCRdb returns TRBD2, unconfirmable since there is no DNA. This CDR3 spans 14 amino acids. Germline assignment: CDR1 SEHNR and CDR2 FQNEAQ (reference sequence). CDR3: CASSSPGPANIQYF.

This chain's CDR3 is CASSFAWSPGELFF. The chain links TRBV6-2 or TRBV6-3 to TRBJ2-2. The CDR3 runs 14 residues. Per germline, CDR1 MNHEY and CDR2 SVGEGT.

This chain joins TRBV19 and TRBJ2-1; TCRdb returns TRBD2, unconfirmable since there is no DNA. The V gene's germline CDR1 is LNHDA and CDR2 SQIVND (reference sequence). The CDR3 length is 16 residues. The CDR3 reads CASSPGLADTYNEQFF.

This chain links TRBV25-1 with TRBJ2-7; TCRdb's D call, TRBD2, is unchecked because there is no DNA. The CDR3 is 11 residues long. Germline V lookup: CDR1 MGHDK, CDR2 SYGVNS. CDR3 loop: CASSLLGEQYF.

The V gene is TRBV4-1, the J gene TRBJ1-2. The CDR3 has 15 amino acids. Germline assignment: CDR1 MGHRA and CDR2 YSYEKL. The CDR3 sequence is CASSQADGRPYGYTF.

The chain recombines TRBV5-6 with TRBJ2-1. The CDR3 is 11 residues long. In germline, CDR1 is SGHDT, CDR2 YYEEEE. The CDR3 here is CASSSSDEQFF.

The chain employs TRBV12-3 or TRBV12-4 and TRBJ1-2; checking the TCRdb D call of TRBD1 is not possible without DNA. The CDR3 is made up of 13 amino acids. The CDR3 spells CASRQTGDPGYTF.

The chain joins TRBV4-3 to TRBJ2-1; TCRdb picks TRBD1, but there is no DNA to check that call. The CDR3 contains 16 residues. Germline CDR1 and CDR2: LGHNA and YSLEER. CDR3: CASSQDRAFGTDEQFF.

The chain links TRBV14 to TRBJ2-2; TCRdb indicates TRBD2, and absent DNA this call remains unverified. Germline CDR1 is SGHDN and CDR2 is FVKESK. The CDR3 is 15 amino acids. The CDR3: CASSDSGRYTGELFF.

The CDR3 loop reads CASSYPRSGEDTGELFF. The chain combines TRBV11-1 with TRBJ2-2; TCRdb's D call of TRBD1 is untestable without DNA. Germline lookup yields CDR1 SGHAT and CDR2 FQDESV (reference sequence). The CDR3 extends over 17 amino acids.

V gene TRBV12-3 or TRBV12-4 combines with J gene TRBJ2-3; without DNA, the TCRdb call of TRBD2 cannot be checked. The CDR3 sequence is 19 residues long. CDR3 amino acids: CASSLTSGERAEGTDTQYF.